The rows below give T cell receptor beta chains drawn from one sample of a study of shared clonotypes between healthy human individuals. TCRdb's copy holds only in-frame clones and misses some; the assay was immunoSEQ multiplex PCR. The table has around 2.3 million clones, 95% seen once. The sequenced sample consisted of naive CD4+ T cells sorted from blood. The receptor set was obtained from a man between 18 and 29 years old in good health. Each CDR3 is given with its conserved first and last residue. The D gene is left open where the match is weak. Rows may omit the clone size; those that give it use once, few, many or a size class.

J gene,V gene,CDR3 length,D gene,clone size,CDR3 protein,CDR3 DNA
TRBJ2-5,TRBV10-1,12,.,.,CASSEGGETQYF,TGCGCCAGCAGTGAAGGGGGGGAGACCCAGTACTTC
TRBJ1-1,TRBV12-5,14,.,.,CASGLAGVNTEAFF,TGTGCTAGTGGTTTGGCAGGGGTGAACACTGAAGCTTTCTTT
TRBJ1-5,TRBV6-6,14,.,.,CASRHQEANQPQHF,TGTGCCAGCAGACACCAAGAGGCGAATCAGCCCCAGCATTTT
TRBJ2-2,TRBV14,13,.,.,CASSKSLTGELFF,TGTGCCAGCAGCAAGAGTCTCACCGGGGAGCTGTTTTTT
TRBJ2-3,TRBV5-6,17,.,once,CASSLEASLPSTDTQYF,TGTGCCAGCAGCTTGGAGGCCTCCCTTCCTAGCACAGATACGCAGTATTTT
TRBJ2-3,TRBV9,16,TRBD2,.,CASSVGTSGSTDTQYF,TGTGCCAGCAGCGTCGGAACTAGCGGTAGCACAGATACGCAGTATTTT
TRBJ2-2,TRBV28,13,.,.,CASRRWDTGELFF,TGTGCCAGCAGACGGTGGGACACCGGGGAGCTGTTTTTT
TRBJ1-5,TRBV9,15,.,.,CASSVGAGHLQPQHF,TGTGCCAGCAGCGTAGGGGCAGGGCATCTTCAGCCCCAGCATTTT
TRBJ2-5,TRBV5-4,14,TRBD1,.,CASSLDKGAETQYF,TGTGCCAGCAGCTTGGATAAGGGGGCAGAGACCCAGTACTTC
TRBJ2-3,TRBV2,19,TRBD2,.,CASSEARGVGAGSTDTQYF,TGTGCCAGCAGTGAAGCCCGCGGAGTAGGAGCGGGGAGCACAGATACGCAGTATTTT
TRBJ1-5,TRBV28,15,TRBD1,.,CASSPPTGDNQPQHF,TGTGCCAGCAGTCCTCCCACAGGGGACAATCAGCCCCAGCATTTT
TRBJ1-5,TRBV19,19,TRBD1,.,CASSIDRRRQGSGNQPQHF,TGTGCCAGTAGTATAGATAGAAGGCGACAGGGAAGTGGCAATCAGCCCCAGCATTTT
TRBJ2-3,TRBV6-1,16,TRBD2,once,CASSEAKGLFTDTQYF,TGTGCCAGCAGTGAAGCTAAGGGACTATTCACAGATACGCAGTATTTT
TRBJ1-1,TRBV27,14,.,.,CASRDYRENTEAFF,TGTGCCAGCAGGGATTACAGGGAGAACACTGAAGCTTTCTTT
TRBJ2-7,TRBV10-3,17,TRBD2,once,CAISESKASGESYEQYF,TGTGCCATCAGTGAGTCGAAGGCTAGCGGGGAATCCTACGAGCAGTACTTC
TRBJ2-3,TRBV5-1,16,TRBD2,.,CASSLTLAGGPDTQYF,TGCGCCAGCAGCCTGACACTAGCGGGAGGGCCAGATACGCAGTATTTT
TRBJ2-3,TRBV4-1,15,.,.,CASSQGLVSTDTQYF,TGCGCCAGCAGCCAAGGCCTAGTAAGCACAGATACGCAGTATTTT
TRBJ2-3,TRBV28,15,TRBD2,.,CASSLPLAGTDTQYF,TGTGCCAGCAGTTTACCACTAGCGGGCACAGATACGCAGTATTTT
TRBJ2-7,TRBV18,14,.,.,CASSPQGSSYEQYF,TGTGCCAGCTCACCACAAGGCAGCTCCTACGAGCAGTACTTC
TRBJ2-1,TRBV7-9,15,.,.,CASSLWLPGNNEQFF,TGTGCCAGCAGCTTATGGTTACCCGGGAACAATGAGCAGTTCTTC
TRBJ1-5,TRBV5-1,14,.,.,CASSLGQVGQPQHF,TGCGCCAGCAGCTTGGGACAGGTGGGTCAGCCCCAGCATTTT
TRBJ1-4,TRBV30,12,.,.,CAWTTSRVALFF,TGTGCCTGGACCACCAGCAGGGTGGCACTGTTTTTT
TRBJ2-7,TRBV5-4,12,.,.,CASSRDSYEQYF,TGTGCCAGCAGTCGGGATTCTTACGAGCAGTACTTC
TRBJ2-4,TRBV7-3,15,.,.,CASSLSGHPNYIQYF,TGTGCCAGCAGCTTAAGCGGGCACCCGAACTACATTCAGTACTTC
TRBJ1-1,TRBV28,15,.,.,CASYSGQVMNTEAFF,TGTGCCAGCTACTCTGGGCAGGTGATGAACACTGAAGCTTTCTTT
TRBJ1-6,TRBV10-2,14,.,.,CASSEEGRGSPLHF,TGCGCCAGCAGTGAGGAGGGGAGAGGGTCACCCCTCCACTTT
TRBJ1-6,TRBV7-9,13,.,few,CASSLTANSPLHF,TGTGCCAGCAGCTTAACAGCGAATTCACCCCTCCACTTT
TRBJ2-7,TRBV29-1,14,.,.,CSVGASATSYEQYF,TGCAGCGTTGGAGCTAGCGCGACCTCCTACGAGCAGTACTTC
TRBJ2-1,TRBV4-1,14,.,.,CASSQEGGWNEQFF,TGCGCCAGCAGCCAAGAGGGGGGATGGAATGAGCAGTTCTTC
TRBJ2-7,TRBV18,15,TRBD1,.,CASSPGQGTTYEQYF,TGTGCCAGCTCACCGGGACAGGGGACGACCTACGAGCAGTACTTC
TRBJ2-7,TRBV30,16,.,.,CAWTPFRQVSSYEQYF,TGTGCCTGGACCCCTTTTCGACAGGTGAGCTCCTACGAGCAGTACTTC
TRBJ1-2,TRBV7-9,14,.,once,CASSEGQTVYGYTF,TGTGCCAGCAGCGAAGGACAGACGGTCTATGGCTACACCTTC
TRBJ2-6,TRBV4-1,15,.,.,CASSARPSGANVLTF,TGCGCCAGCAGCGCACGGCCCTCTGGGGCCAACGTCCTGACTTTC
TRBJ2-2,TRBV7-9,18,TRBD2,.,CASSSRLAGGPNTGELFF,TGTGCCAGCAGCTCCCGGCTAGCGGGAGGCCCGAACACCGGGGAGCTGTTTTTT
TRBJ2-5,TRBV5-1,15,.,.,CASSLVGTSQETQYF,TGCGCCAGCAGCTTGGTCGGGACTTCCCAAGAGACCCAGTACTTC
TRBJ1-2,TRBV2,13,TRBD1,.,CASSVQGDYGYTF,TGTGCCAGCAGCGTACAGGGGGACTATGGCTACACCTTC
TRBJ2-3,TRBV4-1,16,.,.,CASSQDRAGSADTQYF,TGCGCCAGCAGCCAAGATCGCGCGGGGAGCGCAGATACGCAGTATTTT
TRBJ1-5,TRBV27,15,.,.,CASSPYGWENQPQHF,TGTGCCAGCAGCCCCTATGGGTGGGAGAATCAGCCCCAGCATTTT
TRBJ2-1,TRBV5-1,16,.,once,CASSLESGSGLNEQFF,TGCGCCAGCAGCTTGGAGTCGGGGAGCGGACTCAATGAGCAGTTCTTC
TRBJ2-5,TRBV30,15,.,.,CAWSSGASKGETQYF,TGTGCCTGGAGCTCCGGGGCATCGAAAGGGGAGACCCAGTACTTC
TRBJ2-7,TRBV6-1,12,.,.,CASRPDTYEQYF,TGTGCCAGCAGGCCTGACACCTACGAGCAGTACTTC
TRBJ1-2,TRBV5-4,13,.,.,CASSSTGLYGYTF,TGTGCCAGCAGCTCGACAGGTCTCTATGGCTACACCTTC
TRBJ1-1,TRBV4-1,16,.,.,CASSPFNSLIRLEAFF,TGCGCCAGCAGCCCTTTCAACTCACTGATCAGACTGGAAGCTTTCTTT
TRBJ1-3,TRBV9,14,.,.,CASSGQTSGNTIYF,TGTGCCAGCAGCGGACAAACCTCTGGAAACACCATATATTTT
TRBJ2-7,TRBV6-5,13,TRBD1,.,CASSRTGGFEQYF,TGTGCCAGCTCGAGGACAGGGGGATTCGAGCAGTACTTC
TRBJ2-1,TRBV6-6,15,TRBD1,.,CASSFHRGQYNEQFF,TGTGCCAGCAGTTTCCACAGGGGGCAGTACAATGAGCAGTTCTTC
TRBJ2-3,TRBV10-1,15,.,.,CASRTSTYPPDTQYF,TGCGCCAGCCGAACTTCAACCTATCCCCCAGATACGCAGTATTTT
TRBJ2-7,TRBV18,15,.,.,CASSPMGHSIYEQYF,TGTGCCAGCTCACCTATGGGTCATTCCATCTACGAGCAGTACTTC